This TCR beta chain is from a study of early T cells in non-severe SARS-CoV-2 infection. Broader study findings: Matching with VDJdb favored anti-spike CD8 responses (missing private and CD4 specificities).

V lost 7 bases to trimming and J lost 0 bases, with 8 bases between them. The CDR3 is made up of 14 amino acids. CDR1 and CDR2 (germline): SGDLS, YYNGEE. This clonotype was seen more than once but under ten times. Its matching antigen is unknown. TCRdb used MiXCR to reprocess the 5' RACE reads, holding one entry per CDR3 protein. The table includes 110,000 or so distinct CDR3 sequences, around 10% detected once. Sequencing was carried out using whole blood. The gene calls are TRBV9 and TRBJ2-6; D may be TRBD1 or TRBD2 (5 bases each). The origin of this receptor is an adult who was a healthcare worker with PCR-confirmed SARS-CoV-2 infection or an uninfected control (not recorded which). CDR3 nucleotides: TGTGCCAGCTCCGGGACCTCTGGGGCCAACGTCCTGACTTTC. As protein: CASSGTSGANVLTF.